This TCR beta chain was retrieved from a study of cytomegalovirus exposure and HLA in healthy donors. On this clone itself: The antigen is unknown.

Unrecorded immune exposure was likely among donors, who were nominally healthy when sampled. PCR used 60 Vbeta primers and 13 Jbeta primers. The data were produced by immunoSEQ multiplex PCR, yet TCRdb's version contains in-frame clones alone and is incomplete. The data hold 130,000 to 150,000 clones, with roughly 75% observed a single time. General study points: Later genetic work tied a missense DCLRE1C variant to beta-chain V and J trimming. Specificity of three CMV-associated chains for CMV antigens was verified in vitro.

This TCR was recovered from a man aged 35 to 55 in good health and CMV-seropositive. The sequenced material came from PBMCs.

DNA of the CDR3: TGTGCCAGCACTACAAGGAGATCTAGCACAGATACGCAGTATTTT. Its translation: CASTTRRSSTDTQYF. The rearrangement joins TRBV21-1 to TRBJ2-3; TRBD2, the table's D call, lacks a check against the DNA. TRBV21-1 is a recognized pseudogene. The CDR3 extends over 15 amino acids.